One and the same sample provided the 2 T cell receptor beta chains below, sequenced in a study of T-cell reconstitution after alpha-beta-depleted transplantation in children. For TCRbeta, the library was prepared with unique molecular identifiers. Using its own MiXCR run on the PCR reads, TCRdb lists one record per CDR3 protein. Of about 1,000,000 distinct CDR3 sequences in the sample, roughly 29% are singletons; the top ten hold 28%. The source material was PBMCs, mostly from graft donor cells, sampled 360 days after TCRalphabeta/CD19-depleted stem cell transplant. These receptors came from a boy in the first two years of life who had a stem cell transplant for SCID, so the T cells may come from the graft donor.

This chain's CDR3 is CATSRFIRQPQHF. In DNA form, the CDR3 reads TGTGCCACCAGCAGATTCATCCGGCAGCCCCAGCATTTT. V usage is TRBV15 and J usage is TRBJ1-5, with unresolved D. Germline CDR1 reads LNHNV; CDR2 reads YYDKDF (reference sequence). The V end was cut by 2 bases, the J end by 7 bases, with 9 bases between. The CDR3 has 13 amino acids.

This chain joins TRBV11-1 and TRBJ2-1; D may be TRBD1 (6 bases). The CDR3 covers 18 residues. Germline lookup yields CDR1 SGHAT and CDR2 FQDESV (reference sequence). The V and J ends lost 5 bases and 2 bases respectively, with 22 bases between them. The CDR3 DNA is TGTGCCAGCAGCCTACCCAGAGGGGCGAAGGGGGCCTACAATGAGCAGTTCTTC. Its translation: CASSLPRGAKGAYNEQFF.